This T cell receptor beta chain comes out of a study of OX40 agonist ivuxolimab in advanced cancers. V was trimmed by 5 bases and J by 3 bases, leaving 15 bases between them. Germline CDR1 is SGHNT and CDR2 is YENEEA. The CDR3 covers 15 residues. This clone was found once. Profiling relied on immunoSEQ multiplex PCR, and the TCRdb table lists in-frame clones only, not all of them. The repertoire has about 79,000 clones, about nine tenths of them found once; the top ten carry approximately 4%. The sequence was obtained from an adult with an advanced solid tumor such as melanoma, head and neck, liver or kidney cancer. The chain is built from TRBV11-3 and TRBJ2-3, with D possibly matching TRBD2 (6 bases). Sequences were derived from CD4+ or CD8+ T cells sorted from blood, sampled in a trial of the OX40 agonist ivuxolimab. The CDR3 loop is CASSPRTGGTDTQYF. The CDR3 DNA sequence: TGTGCCAGCAGCCCCAGGACTGGAGGGACAGATACGCAGTATTTT.